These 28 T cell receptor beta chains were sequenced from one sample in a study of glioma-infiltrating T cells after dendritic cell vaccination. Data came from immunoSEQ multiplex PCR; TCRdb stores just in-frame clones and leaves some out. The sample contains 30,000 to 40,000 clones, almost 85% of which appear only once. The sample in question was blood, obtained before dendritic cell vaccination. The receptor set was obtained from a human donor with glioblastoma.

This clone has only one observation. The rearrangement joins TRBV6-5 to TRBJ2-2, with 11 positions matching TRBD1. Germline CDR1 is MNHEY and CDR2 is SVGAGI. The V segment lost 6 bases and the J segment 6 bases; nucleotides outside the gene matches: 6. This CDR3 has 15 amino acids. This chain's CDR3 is CASRGDRGLAGELFF. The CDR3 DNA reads TGTGCCAGCAGGGGGGACAGGGGGTTGGCCGGGGAGCTGTTTTTT.

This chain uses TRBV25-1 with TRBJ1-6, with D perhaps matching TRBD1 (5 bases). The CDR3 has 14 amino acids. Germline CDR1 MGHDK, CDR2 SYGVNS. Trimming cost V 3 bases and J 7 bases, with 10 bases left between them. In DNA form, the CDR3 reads TGTGCCAGCAGTGACAGGGTGGCGAATTCACCCCTCCACTTT. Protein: CASSDRVANSPLHF.

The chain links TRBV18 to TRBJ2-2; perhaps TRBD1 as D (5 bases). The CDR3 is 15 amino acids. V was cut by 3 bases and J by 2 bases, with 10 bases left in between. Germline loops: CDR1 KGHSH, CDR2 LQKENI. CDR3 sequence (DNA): TGTGCCAGCTCACCGAAGGGGCTAAACACCGGGGAGCTGTTTTTT. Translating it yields CASSPKGLNTGELFF.

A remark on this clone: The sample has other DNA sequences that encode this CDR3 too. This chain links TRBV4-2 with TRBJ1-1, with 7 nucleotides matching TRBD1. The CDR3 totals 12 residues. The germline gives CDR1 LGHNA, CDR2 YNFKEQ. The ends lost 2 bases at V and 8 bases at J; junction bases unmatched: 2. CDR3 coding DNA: TGTGCCAGCAGCCAAAACAGGGGAGAAGCTTTCTTT. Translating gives CASSQNRGEAFF.

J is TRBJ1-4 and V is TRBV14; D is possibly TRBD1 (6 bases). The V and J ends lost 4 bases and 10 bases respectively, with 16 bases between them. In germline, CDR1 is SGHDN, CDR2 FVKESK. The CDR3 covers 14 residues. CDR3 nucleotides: TGTGCCAGCAGCCCCTTGGGGGGGGCTGGAAAACTGTTTTTT. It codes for CASSPLGGAGKLFF. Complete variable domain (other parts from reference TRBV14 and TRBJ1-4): EAGVTQFPSHSVIEKGQTVTLRCDPISGHDNLYWYRRVMGKEIKFLLHFVKESKQDESGMPNNRFLAERTGGTYSTLKVQPAELEDSGVYFCASSPLGGAGKLFFGSGTQLSVL.

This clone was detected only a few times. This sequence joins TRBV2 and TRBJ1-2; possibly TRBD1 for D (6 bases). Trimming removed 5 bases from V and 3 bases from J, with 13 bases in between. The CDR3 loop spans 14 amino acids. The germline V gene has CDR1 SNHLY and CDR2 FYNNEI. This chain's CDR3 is CASSYSRTDYGYTF. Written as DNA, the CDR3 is TGTGCCAGCAGTTACTCTCGGACAGACTATGGCTACACCTTC.

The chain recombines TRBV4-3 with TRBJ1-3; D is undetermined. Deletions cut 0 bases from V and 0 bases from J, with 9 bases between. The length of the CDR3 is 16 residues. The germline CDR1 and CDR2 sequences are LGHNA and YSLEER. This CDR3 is CASSQDNSHSGNTIYF. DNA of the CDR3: TGCGCCAGCAGCCAAGATAACAGTCACTCTGGAAACACCATATATTTT.

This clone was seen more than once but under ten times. The CDR3 DNA is TGTGCCAGCAGCTTAGCTGGGTCGGGGGGCTACACCTTC. It codes for CASSLAGSGGYTF. This chain joins TRBV7-2 and TRBJ1-2, with no clear D. Trimming stripped 0 bases from V and 8 bases from J, with 10 bases between. This CDR3 has 13 residues. The germline V gene has CDR1 SGHTA and CDR2 FQGNSA.

The CDR3 region is CASSLAAGTNYGYTF. CDR3 coding DNA: TGTGCCAGCAGCTTGGCGGCAGGGACTAACTATGGCTACACCTTC. This chain joins TRBV5-4 and TRBJ1-2; D might be TRBD1 (5 bases). Trimming shortened V by 0 bases and J by 0 bases, and 9 bases separated the two germline ends. Germline V gene sequence: CDR1 SGHNT, CDR2 YYREEE (reference sequence). This CDR3 spans 15 amino acids. The variable domain in full, with the rest retrieved from reference TRBV5-4 and TRBJ1-2, is ETGVTQSPTHLIKTRGQQVTLRCSSQSGHNTVSWYQQALGQGPQFIFQYYREEENGRGNFPPRFSGLQFPNYSSELNVNALELDDSALYLCASSLAAGTNYGYTFGSGTRLTVV.

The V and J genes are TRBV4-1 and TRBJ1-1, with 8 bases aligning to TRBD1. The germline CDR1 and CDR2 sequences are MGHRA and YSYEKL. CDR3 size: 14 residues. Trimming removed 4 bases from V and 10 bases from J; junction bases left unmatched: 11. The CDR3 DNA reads TGCGCCAGCAGCCCTCGCGGCAGGGGGCTTTCAGCTTTCTTT. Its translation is CASSPRGRGLSAFF.

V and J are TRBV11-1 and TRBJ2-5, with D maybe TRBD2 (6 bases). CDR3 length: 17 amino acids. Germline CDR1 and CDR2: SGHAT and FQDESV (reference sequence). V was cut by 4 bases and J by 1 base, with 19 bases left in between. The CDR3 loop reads CASSSTRGSGIQETQYF. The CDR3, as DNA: TGTGCCAGCAGCTCCACTAGGGGTAGCGGAATCCAAGAGACCCAGTACTTC.

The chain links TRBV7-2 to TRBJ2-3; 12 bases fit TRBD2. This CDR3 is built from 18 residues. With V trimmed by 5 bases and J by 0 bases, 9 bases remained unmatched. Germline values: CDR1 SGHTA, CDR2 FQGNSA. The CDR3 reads CASSLPLAGGVSTDTQYF. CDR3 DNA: TGTGCCAGCAGCCTACCCCTAGCGGGGGGGGTCAGCACAGATACGCAGTATTTT.

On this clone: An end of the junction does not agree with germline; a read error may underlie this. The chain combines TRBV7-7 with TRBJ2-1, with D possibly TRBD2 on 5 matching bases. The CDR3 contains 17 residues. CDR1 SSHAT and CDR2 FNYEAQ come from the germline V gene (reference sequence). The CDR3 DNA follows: TGTGCTAGCAGCTTAGCTGTTTATGGCGGCAACGGGGTTGAGCAGTTCTTC. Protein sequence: CASSLAVYGGNGVEQFF.

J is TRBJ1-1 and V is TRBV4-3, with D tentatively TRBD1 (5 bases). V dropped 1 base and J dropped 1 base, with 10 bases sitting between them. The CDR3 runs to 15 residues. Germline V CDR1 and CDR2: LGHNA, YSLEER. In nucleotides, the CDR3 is TGCGCCAGCAGCCAAGCCAGGGTCTCGAACACTGAAGCTTTCTTT. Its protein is CASSQARVSNTEAFF.

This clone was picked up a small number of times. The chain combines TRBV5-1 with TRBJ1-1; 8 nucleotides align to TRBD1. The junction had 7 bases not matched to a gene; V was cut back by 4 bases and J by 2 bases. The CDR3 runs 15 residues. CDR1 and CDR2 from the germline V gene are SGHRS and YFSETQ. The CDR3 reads CASSDQGTGNTEAFF. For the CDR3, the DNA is TGCGCCAGCAGCGATCAAGGGACAGGCAACACTGAAGCTTTCTTT.

Written as DNA, the CDR3 is TGTGCCAGCAGTCGCCGGACAGGGAAAGAAGAAAAACTGTTTTTT. This codes for CASSRRTGKEEKLFF. The gene calls are TRBV6-5 and TRBJ1-4; 8 bases map to TRBD1. CDR3 length: 15 amino acids. The germline gives CDR1 MNHEY, CDR2 SVGAGI. J lost 8 bases, V lost 5 bases, and 10 bases had no gene match.

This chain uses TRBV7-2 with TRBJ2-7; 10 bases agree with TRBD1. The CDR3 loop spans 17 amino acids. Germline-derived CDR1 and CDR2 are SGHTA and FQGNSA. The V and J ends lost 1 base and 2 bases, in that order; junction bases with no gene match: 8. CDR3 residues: CASSLDVYGTGAYEQYF. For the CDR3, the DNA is TGTGCCAGCAGCTTAGACGTATACGGGACAGGGGCCTACGAGCAGTACTTC.

As DNA, the CDR3 is TGTGCCAGCAGCTTATCCCAGGGGGCGGGTGAAAAACTGTTTTTT. Its translation: CASSLSQGAGEKLFF. The V gene is TRBV11-2, the J gene TRBJ1-4, with 8 bases matching TRBD1. V dropped 2 bases and J dropped 7; count of bases not matched to a gene: 6. This CDR3 has 15 amino acids. Per germline, CDR1 SGHAT and CDR2 FQNNGV.

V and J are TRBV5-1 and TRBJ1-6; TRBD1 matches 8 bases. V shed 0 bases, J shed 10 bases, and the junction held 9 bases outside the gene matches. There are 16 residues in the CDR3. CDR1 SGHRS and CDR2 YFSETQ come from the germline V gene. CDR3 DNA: TGCGCCAGCAGCTTGGAGGGGGAGACAGGGGTCTCACCCCTCCACTTT. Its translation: CASSLEGETGVSPLHF. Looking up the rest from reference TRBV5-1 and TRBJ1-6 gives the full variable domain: KAGVTQTPRYLIKTRGQQVTLSCSPISGHRSVSWYQQTPGQGLQFLFEYFSETQRNKGNFPGRFSGRQFSNSRSEMNVSTLELGDSALYLCASSLEGETGVSPLHFGNGTRLTVT.

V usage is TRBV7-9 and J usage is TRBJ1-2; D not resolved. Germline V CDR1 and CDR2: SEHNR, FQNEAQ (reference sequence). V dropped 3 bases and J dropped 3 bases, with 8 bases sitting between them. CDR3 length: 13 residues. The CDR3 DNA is TGTGCCAGCAGCTTCGAGGGCTACTATGGCTACACCTTC. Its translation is CASSFEGYYGYTF.

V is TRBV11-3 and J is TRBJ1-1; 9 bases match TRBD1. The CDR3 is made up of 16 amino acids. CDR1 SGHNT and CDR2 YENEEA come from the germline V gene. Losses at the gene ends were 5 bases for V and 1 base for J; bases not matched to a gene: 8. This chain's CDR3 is CASSIRTGATNTEAFF. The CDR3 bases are TGTGCCAGCAGCATACGGACAGGGGCGACGAACACTGAAGCTTTCTTT.

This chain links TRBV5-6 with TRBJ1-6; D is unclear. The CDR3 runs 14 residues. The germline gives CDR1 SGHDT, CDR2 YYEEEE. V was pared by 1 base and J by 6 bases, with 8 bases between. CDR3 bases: TGTGCCAGCAGCTTGATGAGGGCTAATTCACCCCTCCACTTT. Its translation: CASSLMRANSPLHF.

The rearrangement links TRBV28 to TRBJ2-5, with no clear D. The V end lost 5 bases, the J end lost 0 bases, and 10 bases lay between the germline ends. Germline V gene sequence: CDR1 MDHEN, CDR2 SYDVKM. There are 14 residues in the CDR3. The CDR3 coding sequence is TGTGCCAGCAGTCCCCAAGCGTACCAAGAGACCCAGTACTTC. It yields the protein CASSPQAYQETQYF.

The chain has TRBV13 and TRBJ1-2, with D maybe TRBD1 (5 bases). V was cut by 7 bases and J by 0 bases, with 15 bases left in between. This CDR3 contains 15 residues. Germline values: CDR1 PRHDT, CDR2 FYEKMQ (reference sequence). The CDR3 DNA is TGTGCCAGCAACCCCGGGGGAACCACTAACTATGGCTACACCTTC. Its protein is CASNPGGTTNYGYTF.

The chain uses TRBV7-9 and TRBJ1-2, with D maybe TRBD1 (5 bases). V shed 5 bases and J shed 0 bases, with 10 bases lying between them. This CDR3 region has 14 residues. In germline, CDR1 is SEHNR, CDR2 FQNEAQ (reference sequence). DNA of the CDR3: TGTGCCAGCAGCAAGGAGACAGCTAACTATGGCTACACCTTC. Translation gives CASSKETANYGYTF.

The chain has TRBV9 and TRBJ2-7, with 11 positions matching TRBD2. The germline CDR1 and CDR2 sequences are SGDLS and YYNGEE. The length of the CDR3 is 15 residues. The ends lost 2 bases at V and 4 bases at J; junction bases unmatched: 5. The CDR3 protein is CASSVSTSGDYEQYF. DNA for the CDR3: TGTGCCAGCAGCGTCTCGACTAGCGGGGATTACGAGCAGTACTTC. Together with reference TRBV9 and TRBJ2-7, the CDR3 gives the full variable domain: DSGVTQTPKHLITATGQRVTLRCSPRSGDLSVYWYQQSLDQGLQFLIQYYNGEERAKGNILERFSAQQFPDLHSELNLSSLELGDSALYFCASSVSTSGDYEQYFGPGTRLTVT.

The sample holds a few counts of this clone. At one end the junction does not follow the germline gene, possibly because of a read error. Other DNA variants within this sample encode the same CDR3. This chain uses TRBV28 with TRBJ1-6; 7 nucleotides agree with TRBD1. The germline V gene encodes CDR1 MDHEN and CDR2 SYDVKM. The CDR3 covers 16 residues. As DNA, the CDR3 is TGTGCCAGCAGTCTCGACAGGGACACCTATAATTCCCCCCTCCACTTT. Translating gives CASSLDRDTYNSPLHF. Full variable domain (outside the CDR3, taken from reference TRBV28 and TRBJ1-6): DVKVTQSSRYLVKRTGEKVFLECVQDMDHENMFWYRQDPGLGLRLIYFSYDVKMKEKGDIPEGYSVSREKKERFSLILESASTNQTSMYLCASSLDRDTYNSPLHFGNGTRLTVT.

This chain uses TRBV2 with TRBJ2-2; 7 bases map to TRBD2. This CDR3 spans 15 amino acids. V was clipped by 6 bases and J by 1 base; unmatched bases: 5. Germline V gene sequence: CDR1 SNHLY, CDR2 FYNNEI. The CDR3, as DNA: TGTGCCAGCAGCCCAGGGAGGGGGAACACCGGGGAGCTGTTTTTT. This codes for CASSPGRGNTGELFF.